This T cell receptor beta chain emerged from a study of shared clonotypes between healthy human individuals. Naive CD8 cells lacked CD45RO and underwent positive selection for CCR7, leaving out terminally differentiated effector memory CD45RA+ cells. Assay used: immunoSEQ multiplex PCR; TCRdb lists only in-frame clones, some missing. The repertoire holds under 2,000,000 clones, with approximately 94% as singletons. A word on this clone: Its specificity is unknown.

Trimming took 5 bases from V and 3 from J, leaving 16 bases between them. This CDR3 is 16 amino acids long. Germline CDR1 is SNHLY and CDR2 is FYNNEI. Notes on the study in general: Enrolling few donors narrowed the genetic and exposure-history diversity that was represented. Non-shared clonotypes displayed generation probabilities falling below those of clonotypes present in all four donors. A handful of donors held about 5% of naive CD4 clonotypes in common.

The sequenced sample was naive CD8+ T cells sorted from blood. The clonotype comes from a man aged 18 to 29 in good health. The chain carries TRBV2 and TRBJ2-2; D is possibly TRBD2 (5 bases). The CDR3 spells CASSPLTGLDTGELFF. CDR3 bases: TGTGCCAGCAGTCCCCTTACGGGGTTGGACACCGGGGAGCTGTTTTTT.